This TCR beta chain was sequenced in a study of blood T cell repertoires in COVID-19. Profiled with immunoSEQ multiplex PCR; TCRdb holds only in-frame clones, not every one. Counted here are under 150,000 clones, more than 65% occurring once; the ten biggest clones make up 20% to 25%. The V gene lost 3 bases and the J gene lost 5 bases, with 17 bases spanning the gap. The CDR3 has 15 residues. CDR1 is SGDLS, CDR2 YYNGEE, per germline. V gene TRBV9 combines with J gene TRBJ1-2; maybe TRBD1 (5 bases). The TCR sequence derives from a human donor in a cohort sampled during active COVID-19. Sequences were obtained from peripheral blood. The DNA of the CDR3 is TGTGCCAGCAGCGCCTCAGGGAGGGGAGGGTATGGCTACACCTTC. This encodes CASSASGRGGYGYTF.